The source of this T cell receptor beta chain is a study of OX40 agonist ivuxolimab in advanced cancers. Some background on the complete study: Ivuxolimab was an agonistic, fully human IgG2 monoclonal antibody directed against OX40 (CD134), a costimulatory receptor. Intravenous ivuxolimab was administered to patients every 2 weeks at six dose levels: 0.01, 0.1, 0.3, 1.5, 3 and 10 mg/kg. Partial responses were achieved by three dose-escalation patients, of whom one had hepatocellular carcinoma and two had cutaneous melanoma. Prior anti-PD-1, anti-PD-L1 or anti-CTLA-4 therapy was permitted, and checkpoint inhibitors had been received by less than 45% of dose-escalation patients. In the dose-escalation cohort, approximately 80% of patients were male, and the mean age was roughly 60 years with a range of about 20 to 79. The paper describes the monotherapy dose-escalation part (N ≈ 51 patients) of the phase I trial of ivuxolimab. The point of sequencing TCRbeta in the periphery was to test whether ivuxolimab changed TCR sequence diversity and drove clonal T-cell expansion. Of the 52 patients in dose escalation, 19 had hepatocellular carcinoma, about 15 had melanoma, 9 had renal cell carcinoma and 9 had head and neck cancer.

With regard to this clone: Its specific antigen is unknown. Base-call qualities are not available, and no considerably larger clone is one nucleotide away.

Genomic DNA was isolated from the sorted cells so that the TCRbeta CDR3 region could be sequenced. TCRbeta CDR3 regions were sequenced using the immunoSEQ Assay. TCRdb retrieved this table from immuneACCESS and kept in-frame rearrangements only. Not all clones are present; in checked studies, unresolved V genes account for under half, and no reason is known for the remainder. This sample lists 80,000 or so clones; 90% were detected once. About 1.8% of the sample is in the top ten clones. General study outcomes and caveats: Clonal expansion of both CD4+ and CD8+ blood T cells was observed from baseline to week 6 at doses 0.1 to 3.0 mg/kg. The antigen specificity of the peripheral T cells that underwent clonal expansion was not determined. Partial responders in the 0.1-3.0 mg/kg groups had among the lowest normalized peripheral clonal expansion, especially among CD8+ T cells. After ivuxolimab, expanded clones were on average more numerous among CD8+ T cells than among CD4+ T cells. Low levels of normalized T-cell clonal expansion were also seen in some patients who did not respond.

Patients with a history of autoimmune disease or receiving systemic immunosuppression were excluded from the trial. Peripheral blood for TCR sequencing was collected from all dose cohorts at baseline, on cycle 4 day 1, and on cycle 7 day 1. The samples were taken from a phase I, first-in-human, multicenter, open-label dose-escalation trial of ivuxolimab. Adults with locally advanced or metastatic melanoma, renal cell carcinoma, hepatocellular carcinoma or head and neck squamous cell carcinoma were enrolled in the trial. Before TCR sequencing, CD4+ and CD8+ T cells were separately sorted from peripheral blood. The sample consisted of CD4+ or CD8+ T cells sorted from blood, taken in a trial of the OX40 agonist ivuxolimab. The receptor comes from an adult with an advanced solid tumor such as melanoma, head and neck, liver or kidney cancer.

The DNA reads as follows: TGTGCCAGCTGGCTCCACGACAGGGTCGGCACTGAAGCTTTCTTT. The resulting protein is CASWLHDRVGTEAFF. The chain is assembled from TRBV6-5 and TRBJ1-1; 7 junctional bases match TRBD1. From its cysteine to its phenylalanine, the CDR3 spans 15 amino acids. CDR3 DNA is the only sequence kept; it has 45 bases, read in frame from the first base. CDR1 and CDR2 were assigned from the germline V gene as MNHEY and SVGAGI. Clipping removes 8 bases from V and 4 bases from J, with 13 as the unmatched junction base count.